These 21 T cell receptor beta chains came from one sample sequenced in a study of T cell clonality in common variable immunodeficiency. Study results and limitations: In common variable immunodeficiency, TCR beta chains reportedly carried fewer deletions and N-nucleotide insertions.

For these receptors, no antigen is known. Libraries were prepared by immunoSEQ multiplex PCR; TCRdb keeps only in-frame clonotypes and omits some of them. The sample holds about 17,000 clones, and no clone turns up only once. The sample consisted of peripheral blood mononuclear cells. These receptors originate from a human donor with common variable immunodeficiency.

About this clone itself: The read comes to an end 3 residues before the CDR3 does, leaving the germline J gene to fill in the end. J is TRBJ1-5 and V is TRBV5-1; TRBD1 matches at 7 bases. Germline CDR1 reads SGHRS; CDR2 reads YFSETQ. After removal of 4 bases from V and 6 bases from J, the junction contained 10 bases not matched to a gene. The CDR3 is 15 residues long. CDR3 DNA (partial): TGCGCCAGCAGCACGCAGGGGGATCCTAGTCAGCCC. Encoded protein: CASSTQGDPSQP. The whole CDR3 sequence reads CASSTQGDPSQPQHF. Full variable domain (outside the CDR3, taken from reference TRBV5-1 and TRBJ1-5): KAGVTQTPRYLIKTRGQQVTLSCSPISGHRSVSWYQQTPGQGLQFLFEYFSETQRNKGNFPGRFSGRQFSNSRSEMNVSTLELGDSALYLCASSTQGDPSQPQHFGDGTRLSIL.

This clone was counted at least ten times. CDR3 DNA, as far as it was read: TGCGCCAGCAGCTTGGGTTGGACTAGCGGGAGGTCTAGCACAGATACG. It is translated as CASSLGWTSGRSSTDT. Given in full, the CDR3 is CASSLGWTSGRSSTDTQYF. V and J are TRBV5-1 and TRBJ2-3; TRBD2 agrees at 14 bases. The read halts 3 residues ahead of the CDR3 end, with the missing end drawn from the germline J gene. Trimming removed 0 bases from V and 0 bases from J; junction bases left unmatched: 6. The germline V gene encodes CDR1 SGHRS and CDR2 YFSETQ. The CDR3 runs 19 residues.

This clone showed up just a few times. The observed sequence ends 3 residues before the CDR3 terminus, with the missing tail filled in from the germline J gene. The chain couples TRBV5-1 to TRBJ2-1; D remains ambiguous. Germline loops: CDR1 SGHRS, CDR2 YFSETQ. Trimming pared 0 bases from V and 3 bases from J, leaving 10 bases between. The CDR3 length is 15 residues. The CDR3 region is CASSLEALDYNEQFF. The CDR3 DNA, read in part, is TGCGCCAGCAGCTTGGAAGCGCTAGACTACAATGAG.

This clone was seen repeatedly, ten times or more. The read falls 3 residues short of the CDR3 end, and the missing part is taken from the germline J gene. The rearrangement joins TRBV18 to TRBJ1-2, with TRBD1 matching 8 bases. J lost 4 bases, V lost 2 bases, and 6 bases had no gene match. Germline CDR1 KGHSH, CDR2 LQKENI. There are 15 residues in the CDR3. Incomplete CDR3 DNA: TGTGCCAGCTCACCAACATCCGGGACAGGCTATGGC. Translation gives CASSPTSGTGYG. The complete CDR3 reads CASSPTSGTGYGYTF.

This clone appeared a few times. The sequence runs out 3 residues before the end of the CDR3; the remainder is reconstructed from the germline J gene. The chain couples TRBV7-9 to TRBJ1-2; no firm D call. The CDR3 has 11 amino acids. Germline loops: CDR1 SEHNR, CDR2 FQNEAQ (reference sequence). The CDR3 loop is CASSLPGSYTF. The sequenced part of the CDR3 DNA is TGTGCCAGCAGCTTACCGGGGAGC.

This clone was detected ten times or more. The read ends 3 residues early relative to the CDR3; the germline J gene fills the gap. The V call is TRBV20-1, the J call TRBJ1-6; 7 nucleotides align to TRBD1. Germline values: CDR1 DFQATT, CDR2 SNEGSKA (reference sequence). Trimming cost V 4 bases and J 1 base; bases outside gene matches: 4. The CDR3 loop spans 15 amino acids. CDR3 residues: CSATRQGSYNSPLHF. The covered CDR3 bases are TGCAGTGCTACTAGACAGGGTTCCTATAATTCACCC.

The table lists this clone with many counts. The missing CDR3 end, 3 residues past where the read stops, is filled in from the germline J gene. This chain links TRBV5-1 with TRBJ2-3; 12 bases align to TRBD2. In germline, CDR1 is SGHRS, CDR2 YFSETQ. The CDR3 runs to 16 residues. Unmatched junction bases numbered 2, after V lost 3 bases and J lost 0 bases. CDR3 bases read: TGCGCCAGCAGCTGGACTAGCGGGGTTAGCACAGATACG. This gives the protein CASSWTSGVSTDT. The complete CDR3 sequence is CASSWTSGVSTDTQYF.

The DNA read from the CDR3 is TGTGCCAGCAGTGAAGGGAGACTAGCGGGAGTGAACGGGGAG. Translation: CASSEGRLAGVNGE. The complete CDR3 reads CASSEGRLAGVNGELFF. The chain recombines TRBV6-1 with TRBJ2-2; 12 nucleotides align to TRBD2. The read gets to within 3 residues of the CDR3 end, and the germline J gene fills in the rest. Germline loops: CDR1 MNHNS, CDR2 SASEGT. V lost 1 base to trimming and J lost 7 bases; unmatched junction nucleotides: 7. This CDR3 comprises 17 residues.

Note on this clone: One end of the junction does not line up with germline, which may come from a read error. The sequenced fragment ends 3 residues before the CDR3 boundary, so the rest is inferred from the germline J gene. This sequence joins TRBV19 and TRBJ1-5; TRBD1 matches 8 bases. Germline V lookup: CDR1 LNHDA, CDR2 SQIVND (reference sequence). This CDR3 has 15 residues. The CDR3 sequence: CASRFSGQGNKPQHF. The CDR3 DNA, read in part, is TGTGCCAGTAGATTCTCAGGACAGGGCAATAAGCCC.

This clone has more than one count but fewer than ten. The CDR3 end falls 3 residues outside the read, so it is completed with the germline J gene. The V gene is TRBV5-1, the J gene TRBJ2-5, with D perhaps matching TRBD1 (6 bases). The CDR3 spans 13 residues. Germline V gene data show CDR1 as SGHRS and CDR2 as YFSETQ. V was cut by 5 bases and J by 5 bases, with 13 bases left in between. The sequenced part of the CDR3 DNA is TGCGCCAGCAGTATTGGGGGCGGCGAGACC. Amino acids: CASSIGGGET. The complete CDR3 protein is CASSIGGGETQYF.

This clone was counted between two and nine times. The CDR3 end falls 3 residues outside the read, so it is completed with the germline J gene. V usage is TRBV13 and J usage is TRBJ1-2; TRBD1 aligns across 9 bases. Germline V gene sequence: CDR1 PRHDT, CDR2 FYEKMQ (reference sequence). The CDR3 extends over 13 amino acids. J was trimmed by 4 bases and V by 5 bases; bases with no gene match: 2. The DNA read from the CDR3 is TGTGCCAGCAGCCCGACAGGGGGCTATGGC. Translating gives CASSPTGGYG. The whole CDR3 protein reads CASSPTGGYGYTF.

This clone is classed as medium-sized (0.01 to 0.1%). The CDR3 end falls 3 residues outside the read, so it is completed with the germline J gene. The J gene is TRBJ2-1, the V gene TRBV12-5; 10 bases match TRBD1. CDR1 is LGHNT and CDR2 is FRNRAP in the germline V gene. V shed 5 bases, J shed 7 bases, and the junction held 8 bases outside the gene matches. This CDR3 comprises 15 residues. Partial CDR3 DNA: TGTGCTAGTGGTGGCCCGACAGGGGGCGTAAATGAG. This codes for CASGGPTGGVNE. The complete CDR3 sequence is CASGGPTGGVNEQFF.

The sequenced CDR3 bases are TGCGCCAGCAGCTTGGGACATGTGAACCAAGAGACC. Protein sequence: CASSLGHVNQET. The entire CDR3 sequence reads CASSLGHVNQETQYF. V is TRBV5-1 and J is TRBJ2-5; no clear D. The CDR3 end is not reached by the read, which stops 3 residues before it; the germline J gene fills it in. V was pared by 0 bases and J by 0 bases, with 9 bases between. The CDR3 sequence is 15 residues long. CDR1 SGHRS and CDR2 YFSETQ come from the germline V gene.

On this clone itself: The read ends 3 residues early relative to the CDR3; the germline J gene fills the gap. V is TRBV2 and J is TRBJ2-7; 7 bases line up with TRBD2. Trimming cost V 5 bases and J 6 bases; bases outside gene matches: 7. CDR1 is SNHLY and CDR2 is FYNNEI in the germline V gene. This CDR3 comprises 13 residues. The sequenced part of the CDR3 DNA is TGTGCCAGCAGTCCCAGGACTAGAAGCGAG. This translates into CASSPRTRSE. Given in full, the CDR3 is CASSPRTRSEQYF.

This clone turned up a few times. The observed sequence ends 3 residues before the CDR3 terminus, with the missing tail filled in from the germline J gene. The chain joins TRBV19 to TRBJ1-4, with 8 bases matching TRBD1. The germline V gene has CDR1 LNHDA and CDR2 SQIVND (reference sequence). The CDR3 length is 17 residues. V lost 2 bases to trimming and J lost 6 bases; unmatched junction nucleotides: 11. Incomplete CDR3 DNA: TGTGCCAGTAGTATAATCAGTGGAGGACAGGGAGATGAAAAA. Amino acids: CASSIISGGQGDEK. The whole CDR3 protein reads CASSIISGGQGDEKLFF.

There are many counts of this clone. The read stops 3 residues short of the end of the CDR3; the missing end is completed from the germline J gene. This chain uses TRBV29-1 with TRBJ2-1, with 10 bases identical to TRBD2. The germline gives CDR1 SQVTM, CDR2 ANQGSEA. The CDR3 spans 16 residues. The V segment lost 3 bases and the J segment 7 bases; nucleotides outside the gene matches: 12. The CDR3 reads CSVDLAGTSGINEQFF. The sequenced part of the CDR3 DNA is TGCAGCGTTGATTTGGCTGGCACTAGCGGGATTAATGAG.

Note on this clone: The read terminates 3 residues ahead of where the CDR3 ends, so the germline J gene completes it. V is TRBV18 and J is TRBJ2-4, with D tentatively TRBD2 (6 bases). The germline V and J ends were trimmed by 8 bases and 3 bases, with 14 bases remaining between them. The CDR3 loop spans 14 amino acids. Germline CDR1 KGHSH, CDR2 LQKENI. CDR3 region: CASGQTGVKNIQYF. CDR3 DNA, as far as it was read: TGTGCCAGCGGACAAACGGGAGTCAAAAACATT.

In this sample, this clone turned up a few times. Read coverage stops 3 residues before the CDR3 terminus; the germline J gene supplies the remainder. This chain joins TRBV7-9 and TRBJ1-2, with 7 positions matching TRBD1. The ends lost 5 bases at V and 4 bases at J; junction bases unmatched: 7. The CDR3 spans 14 residues. Germline CDR1 SEHNR, CDR2 FQNEAQ (reference sequence). Here the CDR3 reads CASSTGTDLYGYTF. The part of the CDR3 DNA that was read is TGTGCCAGCAGCACAGGGACAGACCTCTATGGC.

This clone appeared many times. The CDR3 end lies 3 residues beyond the end of the read and is filled in from the germline J gene. V is TRBV18 and J is TRBJ1-1, with D perhaps matching TRBD1 (6 bases). CDR1 and CDR2 from the germline V gene are KGHSH and LQKENI. The CDR3 has 14 residues. Trimming removed 3 bases from V and 4 bases from J, with 12 bases in between. CDR3 amino acids: CASSPREGVTEAFF. CDR3 DNA (partial): TGTGCCAGCTCACCGAGGGAGGGGGTCACTGAA.

A few counts support this clone. The sequenced fragment ends 3 residues before the CDR3 boundary, so the rest is inferred from the germline J gene. The rearrangement uses TRBV6-2 or TRBV6-3 and TRBJ1-2; D might be TRBD1 (6 bases). The V and J ends lost 8 bases and 6 bases respectively, with 16 bases between them. The germline CDR1 and CDR2 sequences are MNHEY and SVGEGT. This CDR3 is built from 13 residues. The CDR3: CASSPLTGDGYTF. Partial CDR3 DNA: TGTGCCAGCTCGCCCTTGACAGGCGATGGC.

Regarding this clone: The read is 3 residues too short to cover the CDR3 end, so that end is filled in from the germline J gene. The rearrangement links TRBV5-6 to TRBJ1-3; no clear D gene. The CDR3 runs to 14 residues. Germline-derived CDR1 and CDR2 are SGHDT and YYEEEE. Trimming left V 2 bases short and J 2 bases short, with 8 bases between. The CDR3 loop reads CASSFRSPGNTIYF. CDR3 bases read: TGTGCCAGCAGCTTCAGGAGTCCTGGAAACACC.